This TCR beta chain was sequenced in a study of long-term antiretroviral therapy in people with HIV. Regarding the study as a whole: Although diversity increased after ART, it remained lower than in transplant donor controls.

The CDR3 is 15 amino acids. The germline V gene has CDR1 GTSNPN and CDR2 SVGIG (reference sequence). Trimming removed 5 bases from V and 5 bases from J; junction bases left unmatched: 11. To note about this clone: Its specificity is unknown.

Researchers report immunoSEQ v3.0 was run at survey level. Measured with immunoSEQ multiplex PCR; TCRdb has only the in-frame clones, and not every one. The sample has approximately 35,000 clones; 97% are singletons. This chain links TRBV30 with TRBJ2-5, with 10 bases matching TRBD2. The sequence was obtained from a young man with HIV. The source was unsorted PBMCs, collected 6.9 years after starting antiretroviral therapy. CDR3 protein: CAWSEGSGRWETQYF. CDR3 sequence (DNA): TGTGCCTGGTCAGAGGGTAGCGGGAGGTGGGAGACCCAGTACTTC.